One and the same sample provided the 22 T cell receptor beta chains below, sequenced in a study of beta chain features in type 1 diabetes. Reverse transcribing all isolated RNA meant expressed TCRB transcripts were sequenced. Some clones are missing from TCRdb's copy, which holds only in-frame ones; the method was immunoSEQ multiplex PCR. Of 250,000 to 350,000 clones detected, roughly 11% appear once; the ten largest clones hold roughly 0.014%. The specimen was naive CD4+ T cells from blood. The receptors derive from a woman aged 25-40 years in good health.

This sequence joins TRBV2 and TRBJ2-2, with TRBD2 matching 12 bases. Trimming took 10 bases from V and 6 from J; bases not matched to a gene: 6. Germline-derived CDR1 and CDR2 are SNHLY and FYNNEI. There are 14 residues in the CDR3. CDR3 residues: CATGLAGKSGELFF. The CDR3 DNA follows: TGTGCCACCGGACTAGCGGGAAAATCCGGGGAGCTGTTTTTT.

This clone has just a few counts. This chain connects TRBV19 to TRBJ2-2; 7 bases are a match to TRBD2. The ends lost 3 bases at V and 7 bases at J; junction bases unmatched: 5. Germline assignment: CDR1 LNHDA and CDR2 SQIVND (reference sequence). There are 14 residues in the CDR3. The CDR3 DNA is TGTGCCAGTAGTATCAGCGGGGATCTCGGGGAGCTGTTTTTT. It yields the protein CASSISGDLGELFF.

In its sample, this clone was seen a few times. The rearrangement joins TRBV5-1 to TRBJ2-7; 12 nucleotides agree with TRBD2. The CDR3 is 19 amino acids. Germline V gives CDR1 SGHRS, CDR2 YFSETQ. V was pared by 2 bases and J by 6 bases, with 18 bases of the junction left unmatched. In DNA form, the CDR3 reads TGCGCCAGCAGCTTAAAACCGCCCGGACTAGCGGGACCCTCGTCCGAGCAGTACTTC. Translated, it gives CASSLKPPGLAGPSSEQYF.

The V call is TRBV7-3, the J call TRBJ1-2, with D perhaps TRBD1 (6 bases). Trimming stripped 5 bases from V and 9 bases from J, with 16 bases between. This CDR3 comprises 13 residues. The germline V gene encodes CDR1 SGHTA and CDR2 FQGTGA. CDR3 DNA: TGTGCCAGCAGCCCCCAAGGCAGGGGAAGCTACACCTTC. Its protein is CASSPQGRGSYTF.

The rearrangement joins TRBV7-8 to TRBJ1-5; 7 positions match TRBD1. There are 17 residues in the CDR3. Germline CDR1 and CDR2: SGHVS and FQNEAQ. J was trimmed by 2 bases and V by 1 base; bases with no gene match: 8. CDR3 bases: TGTGCCAGCAGCTTAGGGAGACAGGGCGCGCGCAATCAGCCCCAGCATTTT. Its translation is CASSLGRQGARNQPQHF.

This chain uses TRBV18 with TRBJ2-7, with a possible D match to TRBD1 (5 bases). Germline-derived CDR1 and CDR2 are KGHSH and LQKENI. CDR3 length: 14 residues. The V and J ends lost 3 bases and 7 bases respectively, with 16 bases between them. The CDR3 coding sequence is TGTGCCAGCTCACCGTCCAAACAGGATAGTGAGCAGTACTTC. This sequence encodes CASSPSKQDSEQYF.

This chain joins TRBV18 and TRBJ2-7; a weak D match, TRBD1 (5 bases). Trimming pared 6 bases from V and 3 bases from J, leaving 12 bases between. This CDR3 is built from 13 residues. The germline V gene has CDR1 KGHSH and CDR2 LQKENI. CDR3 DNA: TGTGCCAGCTCGCAAACCGACAGCTACGAGCAGTACTTC. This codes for CASSQTDSYEQYF.

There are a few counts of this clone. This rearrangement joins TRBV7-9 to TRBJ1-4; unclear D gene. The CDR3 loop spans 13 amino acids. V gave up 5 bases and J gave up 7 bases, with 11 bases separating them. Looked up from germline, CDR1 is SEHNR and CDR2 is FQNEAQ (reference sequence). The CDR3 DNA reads TGTGCCAGCAGCACCAAAGAGATTGAAAAACTGTTTTTT. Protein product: CASSTKEIEKLFF. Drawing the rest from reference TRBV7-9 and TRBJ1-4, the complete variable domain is DTGVSQNPRHKITKRGQNVTFRCDPISEHNRLYWYRQTLGQGPEFLTYFQNEAQLEKSRLLSDRFSAERPKGSFSTLEIQRTEQGDSAMYLCASSTKEIEKLFFGSGTQLSVL.

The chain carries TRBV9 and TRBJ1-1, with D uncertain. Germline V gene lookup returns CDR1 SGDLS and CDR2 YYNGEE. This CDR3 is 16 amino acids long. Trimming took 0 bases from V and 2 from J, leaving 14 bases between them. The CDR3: CASSVGADRENTEAFF. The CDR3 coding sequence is TGTGCCAGCAGCGTAGGGGCCGACCGCGAAAACACTGAAGCTTTCTTT.

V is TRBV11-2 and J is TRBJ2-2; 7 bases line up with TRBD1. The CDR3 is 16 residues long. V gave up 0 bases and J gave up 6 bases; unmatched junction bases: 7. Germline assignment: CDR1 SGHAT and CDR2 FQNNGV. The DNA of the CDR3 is TGTGCCAGCAGCTTAGATTCGGGCAGGGGGTCCGGGGAGCTGTTTTTT. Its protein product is CASSLDSGRGSGELFF.

CDR3 sequence reads: CASSILAASNTGELFF. The CDR3 nucleotides are TGTGCCAGTAGTATACTAGCGGCCTCGAACACCGGGGAGCTGTTTTTT. The chain links TRBV19 to TRBJ2-2; 7 bases line up with TRBD2. Germline loops: CDR1 LNHDA, CDR2 SQIVND (reference sequence). The CDR3 extends over 16 amino acids. V was clipped by 2 bases and J by 0 bases; unmatched bases: 3.

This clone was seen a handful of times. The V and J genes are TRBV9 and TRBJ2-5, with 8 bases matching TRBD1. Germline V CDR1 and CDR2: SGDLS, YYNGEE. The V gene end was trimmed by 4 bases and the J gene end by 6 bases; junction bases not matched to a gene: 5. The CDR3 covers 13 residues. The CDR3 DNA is TGTGCCAGCAGCCTGGGACAGGAAAAGACCCAGTACTTC. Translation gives CASSLGQEKTQYF.

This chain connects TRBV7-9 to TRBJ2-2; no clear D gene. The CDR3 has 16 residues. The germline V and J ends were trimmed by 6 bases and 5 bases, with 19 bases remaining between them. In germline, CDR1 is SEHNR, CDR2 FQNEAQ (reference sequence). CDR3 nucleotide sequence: TGTGCCAGCAGGCGTTCGAGGCGCGGCGGAACCGGGGAGCTGTTTTTT. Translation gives CASRRSRRGGTGELFF.

In DNA, the CDR3 is TGTGCCAGCAGCCGAGAGACAGGAAACTATGGCTACACCTTC. It specifies CASSRETGNYGYTF. The chain is built from TRBV7-9 and TRBJ1-2; D is possibly TRBD1 (6 bases). The CDR3 runs to 14 residues. Germline V CDR1 and CDR2: SEHNR, FQNEAQ (reference sequence). Between the trimmed V and J ends, which lost 5 bases and 2 bases, there was a span of 12 bases.

The CDR3 DNA follows: TGCAGCGGAACGGGATCCGGACTGGGTGAGCAGTTCTTC. It yields the protein CSGTGSGLGEQFF. J is TRBJ2-1 and V is TRBV29-1; possible D gene TRBD2, 5 bases. V shed 7 bases and J shed 9 bases, with 19 bases lying between them. Germline CDR1 SQVTM, CDR2 ANQGSEA. The CDR3 extends over 13 amino acids.

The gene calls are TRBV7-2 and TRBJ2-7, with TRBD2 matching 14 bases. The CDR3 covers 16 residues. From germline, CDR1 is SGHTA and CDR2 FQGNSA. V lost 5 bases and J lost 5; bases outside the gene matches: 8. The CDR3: CASSPRTSGGKDEQYF. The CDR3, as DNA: TGTGCCAGCAGCCCCCGGACTAGCGGGGGGAAGGACGAGCAGTACTTC.

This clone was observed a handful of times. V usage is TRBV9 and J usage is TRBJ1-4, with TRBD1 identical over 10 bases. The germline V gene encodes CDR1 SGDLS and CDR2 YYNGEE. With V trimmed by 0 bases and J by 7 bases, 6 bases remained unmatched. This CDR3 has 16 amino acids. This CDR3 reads CASSVGQGASFEKLFF. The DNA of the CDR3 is TGTGCCAGCAGCGTAGGACAGGGGGCGAGTTTTGAAAAACTGTTTTTT.

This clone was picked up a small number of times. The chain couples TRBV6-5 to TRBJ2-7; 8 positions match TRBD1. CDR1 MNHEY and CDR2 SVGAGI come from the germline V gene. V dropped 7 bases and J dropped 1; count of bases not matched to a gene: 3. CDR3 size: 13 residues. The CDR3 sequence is CASKRTGSYEQYF. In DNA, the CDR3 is TGTGCCAGCAAAAGGACAGGGTCCTACGAGCAGTACTTC.

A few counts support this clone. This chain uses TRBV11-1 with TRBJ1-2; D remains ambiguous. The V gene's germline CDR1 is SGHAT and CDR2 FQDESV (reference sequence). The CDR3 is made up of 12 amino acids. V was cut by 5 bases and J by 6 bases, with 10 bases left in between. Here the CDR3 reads CASSRERDGYTF. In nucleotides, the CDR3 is TGTGCCAGCAGCCGAGAGCGAGATGGCTACACCTTC.

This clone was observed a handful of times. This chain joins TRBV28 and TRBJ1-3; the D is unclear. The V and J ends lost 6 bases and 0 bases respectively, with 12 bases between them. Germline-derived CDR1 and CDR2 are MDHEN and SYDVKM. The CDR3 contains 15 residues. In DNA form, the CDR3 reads TGTGCCAGCAGCCCAGCCTTAGCCTCTGGAAACACCATATATTTT. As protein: CASSPALASGNTIYF.

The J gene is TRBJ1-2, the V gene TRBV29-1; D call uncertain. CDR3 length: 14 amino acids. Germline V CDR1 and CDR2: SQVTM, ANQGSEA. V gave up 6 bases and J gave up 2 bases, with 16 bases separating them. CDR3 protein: CSVVAGTANYGYTF. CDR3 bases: TGCAGCGTCGTTGCGGGAACCGCAAACTATGGCTACACCTTC.

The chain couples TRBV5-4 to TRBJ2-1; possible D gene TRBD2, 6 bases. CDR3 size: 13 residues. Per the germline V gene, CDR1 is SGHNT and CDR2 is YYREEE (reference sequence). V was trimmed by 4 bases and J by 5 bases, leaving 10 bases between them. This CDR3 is CASSAGPDNEQFF. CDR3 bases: TGTGCCAGCAGCGCGGGACCCGACAATGAGCAGTTCTTC.